This TCR beta chain was profiled in a study of blood T cell repertoires in COVID-19. Background on the study: Acute-phase and convalescent COVID-19 samples originated in the United States, Italy and Spain. From T cells, B-cell-depleted T cells, or PBMCs came the material, which was cDNA or gDNA.

Assay: immunoSEQ multiplex PCR; the TCRdb copy retains only in-frame clones and omits some. In the table there are 150,000 to 200,000 clones, 83% of which are singletons. Trimming left V 6 bases short and J 3 bases short, with 11 bases between. This CDR3 has 14 amino acids. Looked up from germline, CDR1 is LNHDA and CDR2 is SQIVND (reference sequence). The gene calls are TRBV19 and TRBJ2-2, with a tentative D call TRBD2 (6 bases). This TCR was recovered from a woman of 80 years or more with acute or convalescent COVID-19. Sample: peripheral blood. As DNA, the CDR3 is TGTGCCAGTAGGCTAACGGGGGACACCGGGGAGCTGTTTTTT. Translating it yields CASRLTGDTGELFF. Full variable domain (missing parts from reference TRBV19 and TRBJ2-2): DGGITQSPKYLFRKEGQNVTLSCEQNLNHDAMYWYRQDPGQGLRLIYYSQIVNDFQKGDIAEGYSVSREKKESFPLTVTSAQKNPTAFYLCASRLTGDTGELFFGEGSRLTVL.